These 13 T cell receptor beta chains came from one sample sequenced in a study of response to subunit inactivated influenza vaccine. From the RT-PCR reads, TCRdb called clonotypes with MiXCR, one entry per CDR3 protein. The sample records 500,000 to 600,000 distinct CDR3 sequences, 6% to 9% being singletons. Sequences were derived from PBMCs from blood, sampled around 2 years after vaccination. These TCRs come from a man between 50 and 69 years old who received an inactivated influenza vaccine.

This clonotype was recorded many times. The chain has TRBV20-1 and TRBJ1-6; 7 nucleotides align to TRBD1. The CDR3 is made up of 14 amino acids. Per germline, CDR1 DFQATT and CDR2 SNEGSKA (reference sequence). V gave up 1 base and J gave up 10 bases; unmatched junction bases: 7. CDR3 residues: CSARGQGLESPLHF. In DNA form, the CDR3 reads TGCAGTGCTAGAGGACAGGGTTTGGAATCACCCCTCCACTTT.

This clonotype occurred a few times. This chain connects TRBV20-1 to TRBJ2-5; 9 nucleotides match TRBD1. Germline V gives CDR1 DFQATT, CDR2 SNEGSKA (reference sequence). V was pared by 1 base and J by 2 bases, with 5 bases of the junction left unmatched. CDR3 length: 15 residues. The CDR3 spells CSARVPGTGQETQYF. CDR3 nucleotide sequence: TGCAGTGCTAGAGTCCCCGGGACAGGGCAAGAGACCCAGTACTTC.

The V gene is TRBV7-9, the J gene TRBJ1-2, with D possibly being TRBD1 (5 bases). In germline, CDR1 is SEHNR, CDR2 FQNEAQ (reference sequence). The CDR3 extends over 16 amino acids. The V gene lost 0 bases and the J gene lost 4 bases, with 15 bases spanning the gap. The CDR3 region has the DNA TGTGCCAGCAGCTTAGCGGAAGGTTCAGGGTCCTATGGCTACACCTTC. Its translation is CASSLAEGSGSYGYTF.

This chain links TRBV12-3 or TRBV12-4 with TRBJ2-7; either TRBD1 or TRBD2 may supply D (5 bases each). The CDR3 totals 13 residues. Trimming removed 8 bases at V and 4 bases at J, with 15 bases between. DNA for the CDR3: TGTGCCAGCGGGTCAGAGGGACCGTACGAGCAGTACTTC. This encodes CASGSEGPYEQYF.

This clonotype was detected ten times or more. The chain couples TRBV20-1 to TRBJ2-1; 12 nucleotides line up with TRBD2. The length of the CDR3 is 14 residues. In germline, CDR1 is DFQATT, CDR2 SNEGSKA (reference sequence). For the CDR3, the DNA is TGCAGGGTATTTCTAGCGGGAGGGCCCAATGAGCAGTTCTTC. It is translated as CRVFLAGGPNEQFF.

The chain has TRBV18 and TRBJ2-6; tentatively, D is TRBD2 (5 bases). The CDR3 extends over 15 amino acids. Germline CDR1 reads KGHSH; CDR2 reads LQKENI. V gave up 3 bases and J gave up 6 bases, with 12 bases separating them. CDR3: CASSPYGEEANVLTF. In DNA form, the CDR3 reads TGTGCCAGCTCACCCTACGGGGAAGAGGCCAACGTCCTGACTTTC. Full variable domain (outside the CDR3, taken from reference TRBV18 and TRBJ2-6): NAGVMQNPRHLVRRRGQEARLRCSPMKGHSHVYWYRQLPEEGLKFMVYLQKENIIDESGMPKERFSAEFPKEGPSILRIQQVVRGDSAAYFCASSPYGEEANVLTFGAGSRLTVL.

The sample holds one count of this clonotype. The genes are TRBV6-2 or TRBV6-3 and TRBJ2-3; D is unclear. Germline V gives CDR1 MNHEY, CDR2 SVGEGT. V lost 4 bases, J lost 1 base, and 12 bases lay in between. This CDR3 comprises 15 residues. The CDR3 DNA reads as TGTGCCAGCAGTTTCATTAGCTCGGGCACAGATACGCAGTATTTT. This sequence encodes CASSFISSGTDTQYF.

V gene TRBV29-1 combines with J gene TRBJ2-3; no definite D call. Germline CDR1 is SQVTM and CDR2 is ANQGSEA. The CDR3 runs 13 residues. This chain's CDR3 is CGTMKDSTDTQYF. The CDR3 region has the DNA TGCGGAACGATGAAGGATAGCACAGATACGCAGTATTTT.

V usage is TRBV7-6 and J usage is TRBJ2-3, with D uncertain. This CDR3 has 13 residues. V lost 5 bases to trimming and J lost 5 bases, with 11 bases between them. Germline CDR1 and CDR2: SGHVS and FNYEAQ. The chain's CDR3 is CASSALGIDTQYF. CDR3 coding DNA: TGTGCCAGCAGCGCCCTAGGGATAGATACGCAGTATTTT. Together with reference TRBV7-6 and TRBJ2-3, the CDR3 gives the full variable domain: GAGVSQSPRYKVTKRGQDVALRCDPISGHVSLYWYRQALGQGPEFLTYFNYEAQQDKSGLPNDRFSAERPEGSISTLTIQRTEQRDSAMYRCASSALGIDTQYFGPGTRLTVL.

This clonotype was detected only a few times. CDR3 sequence: CAISDIRVEGNTIYF. The DNA for the CDR3 is TGTGCCATCAGTGATATCAGGGTAGAGGGAAACACCATATATTTT. The V gene is TRBV10-3, the J gene TRBJ1-3, with D maybe TRBD1 (5 bases). Trimming took 3 bases from V and 4 from J, leaving 13 bases between them. Germline CDR1 is ENHRY and CDR2 is SYGVKD. The CDR3 has 15 residues.

In its sample, this clonotype was seen a few times. V gene TRBV24-1 combines with J gene TRBJ1-5; 9 bases agree with TRBD1. CDR1 KGHDR and CDR2 SFDVKD come from the germline V gene. The CDR3 sequence is 14 residues long. Trimming removed 7 bases from V and 4 bases from J; junction bases left unmatched: 4. DNA for the CDR3: TGTGCCACCAGCGGGACAGGGTATAATCAGCCCCAGCATTTT. Its translation: CATSGTGYNQPQHF.

This clonotype has more than one count but fewer than ten. The CDR3 spells CASSPLMSPRDTQYF. CDR3 nucleotide sequence: TGTGCCAGCAGCCCATTAATGAGCCCGCGAGATACGCAGTATTTT. The chain has TRBV7-9 and TRBJ2-3; D remains ambiguous. The CDR3 runs 15 residues. In germline, CDR1 is SEHNR, CDR2 FQNEAQ (reference sequence). V lost 5 bases, J lost 5 bases, and 17 bases lay in between. The variable domain in full, with the rest retrieved from reference TRBV7-9 and TRBJ2-3, is DTGVSQNPRHKITKRGQNVTFRCDPISEHNRLYWYRQTLGQGPEFLTYFQNEAQLEKSRLLSDRFSAERPKGSFSTLEIQRTEQGDSAMYLCASSPLMSPRDTQYFGPGTRLTVL.

The chain uses TRBV29-1 and TRBJ2-6, with 14 bases identical to TRBD2. Germline V gene lookup returns CDR1 SQVTM and CDR2 ANQGSEA. This CDR3 is 18 amino acids long. The J segment lost 0 bases and the V segment lost 4 bases, leaving 5 bases of the junction unmatched. Here the CDR3 reads CSVGTSGRSSSGANVLTF. As DNA, the CDR3 is TGCAGCGTTGGGACTAGCGGGAGGTCGAGCTCTGGGGCCAACGTCCTGACTTTC.